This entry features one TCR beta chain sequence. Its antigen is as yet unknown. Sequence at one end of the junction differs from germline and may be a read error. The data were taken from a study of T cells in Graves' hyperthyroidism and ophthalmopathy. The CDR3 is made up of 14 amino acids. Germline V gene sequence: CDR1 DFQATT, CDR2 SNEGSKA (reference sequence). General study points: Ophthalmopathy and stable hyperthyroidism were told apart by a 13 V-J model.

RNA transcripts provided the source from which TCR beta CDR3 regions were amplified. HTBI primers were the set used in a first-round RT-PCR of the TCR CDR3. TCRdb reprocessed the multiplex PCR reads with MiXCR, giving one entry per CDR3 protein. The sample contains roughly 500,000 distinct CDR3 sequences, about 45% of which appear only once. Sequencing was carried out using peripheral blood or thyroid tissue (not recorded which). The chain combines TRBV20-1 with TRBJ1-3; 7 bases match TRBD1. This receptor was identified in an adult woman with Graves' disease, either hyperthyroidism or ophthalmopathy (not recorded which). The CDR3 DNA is TGCAGTGCTAGGGACAGGACTTCTGGAGACACCATATATTTT. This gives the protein CSARDRTSGDTIYF.